These T cell receptor beta chains were read from a single sample in a study of T-cell memory formation after mild COVID-19. In TCRdb, the 5' RACE reads were re-called with MiXCR into one record per CDR3 protein. The repertoire consists of about 420,000 distinct CDR3 sequences, with about 25% occurring once and the leading ten covering around 13%. The sequencing sample was made of PBMCs or a T cell subset sorted from them (not recorded which). All receptors derive from an adult woman who had mild COVID-19 (a few samples of this study predate the infection). Cell type and time point are not known. The CDR3 runs from the conserved cysteine through the conserved F or W. The D gene is left open where the match is weak. Rows give clone size only sometimes, using once, few, many, or a class for an expanded clone.

D	V	J	length	size	CDR3	DNA
TRBD2	TRBV5-1	TRBJ2-2	15	-	CASGHSGQNTGELFF	TGCGCCAGCGGGCATAGCGGGCAGAACACCGGGGAGCTGTTTTTT
-	TRBV18	TRBJ1-5	13	-	CASSPHRNQPQHF	TGTGCCAGCTCACCTCATCGGAATCAGCCCCAGCATTTT
-	TRBV21-1	TRBJ2-6	14	-	CASEYHSGANVLTF	TGTGCCAGCGAGTATCACTCTGGGGCCAACGTCCTGACTTTC
TRBD2	TRBV4-3	TRBJ2-1	17	-	CASSRRIPSGRDNEQFF	TGCGCCAGCAGCCGACGTATCCCTAGCGGGAGGGACAATGAGCAGTTCTTC
TRBD2	TRBV2	TRBJ2-3	15	-	CASSNLAGAKDTQYF	TGTGCCAGCTCAAACCTAGCGGGGGCAAAAGATACGCAGTATTTT
-	TRBV9	TRBJ1-4	16	-	CASSTHGQPTNEKLFF	TGTGCCAGCAGCACTCACGGACAGCCAACTAATGAAAAACTGTTTTTT
TRBD1	TRBV10-3	TRBJ2-7	15	-	CAISPRTGRTYEQYF	TGTGCCATCAGTCCACGGACAGGGAGAACCTACGAGCAGTACTTC
-	TRBV7-9	TRBJ2-7	13	few	CASSLGQAYGQYF	TGTGCCAGCAGCTTAGGACAGGCGTACGGGCAGTACTTC
TRBD2	TRBV29-1	TRBJ2-7	14	few	CSTMGQREKGEQYF	TGCAGCACAATGGGCCAGCGGGAGAAGGGCGAGCAGTACTTC
-	TRBV6-5	TRBJ2-5	13	-	CASSYGLGETQYF	TGTGCCAGCAGTTACGGACTCGGGGAGACCCAGTACTTC
-	TRBV14	TRBJ1-5	13	-	CASSQAPHQPQHF	TGTGCCAGCAGCCAAGCCCCCCACCAGCCCCAGCATTTT
TRBD2	TRBV4-2	TRBJ2-7	15	-	CASSQRSGGVGEQYF	TGTGCCAGCAGCCAACGGAGCGGGGGGGTGGGCGAGCAGTACTTC
-	TRBV20-1	TRBJ1-1	13	-	CSAQGQKNTEAFF	TGCAGTGCCCAAGGACAGAAGAACACTGAAGCTTTCTTT
-	TRBV29-1	TRBJ2-1	10	few	CSGRTSEQFF	TGCAGCGGTCGGACTTCTGAGCAGTTCTTC
TRBD1	TRBV28	TRBJ2-3	14	-	CASSSDRAQDTQYF	TGTGCCAGCAGTTCGGACAGGGCGCAAGATACGCAGTATTTT
-	TRBV20-1	TRBJ1-1	14	-	CSGPSAGQNTEAFF	TGCAGTGGCCCTTCGGCAGGTCAGAACACTGAAGCTTTCTTT
-	TRBV29-1	TRBJ2-1	12	few	CSVAEVYNEQFF	TGCAGCGTTGCCGAGGTCTACAATGAGCAGTTCTTC
TRBD2	TRBV27	TRBJ2-3	16	few	CASSHLSSGNRDTQYF	TGTGCCAGCAGTCACCTGTCTAGCGGGAACAGGGATACGCAGTATTTT
TRBD2	TRBV12-3/TRBV12-4	TRBJ2-3	16	few	CASTTRLAGPTDTQYF	TGTGCCAGCACCACTAGGTTAGCGGGACCGACAGATACGCAGTATTTT
-	TRBV3-1	TRBJ2-1	16	-	CASIQGLLAGYNEQFF	TGTGCCAGCATCCAAGGTCTTCTAGCCGGGTACAATGAGCAGTTCTTC
-	TRBV27	TRBJ2-7	14	few	CASSLGQGPHEQYF	TGTGCCAGCAGTTTGGGCCAGGGGCCCCACGAGCAGTACTTC
-	TRBV2	TRBJ1-6	14	-	CASSEPDWNSPLHF	TGTGCCAGCAGTGAGCCGGATTGGAATTCACCCCTCCACTTT
-	TRBV7-2	TRBJ2-1	15	-	CASSFGPTKGDEQFF	TGTGCCAGCAGCTTCGGGCCAACGAAGGGGGATGAGCAGTTCTTC
-	TRBV29-1	TRBJ1-5	11	few	CSVGSYQPQHF	TGCAGCGTTGGGAGTTATCAGCCCCAGCATTTT
TRBD1	TRBV7-9	TRBJ1-1	13	few	CASSSDRGPEAFF	TGTGCCAGCAGCAGTGACAGGGGCCCTGAAGCTTTCTTT
-	TRBV12-3/TRBV12-4	TRBJ2-7	16	few	CASSLSGQPRTYEQYF	TGTGCCAGCAGTTTGTCCGGGCAGCCCCGAACCTACGAGCAGTACTTC
-	TRBV6-2/TRBV6-3	TRBJ1-1	16	-	CASWRFGDGFNTEAFF	TGTGCCAGCTGGAGGTTTGGGGACGGATTTAACACTGAAGCTTTCTTT
-	TRBV4-2	TRBJ1-1	15	-	CASSQEGSLHTEAFF	TGTGCCAGCAGCCAAGAGGGTAGTCTTCACACTGAAGCTTTCTTT
-	TRBV20-1	TRBJ2-1	14	few	CSASQRTGGSEQFF	TGCAGTGCTAGTCAACGGACGGGGGGCAGTGAGCAGTTCTTC
TRBD2	TRBV11-2	TRBJ2-5	17	-	CASSLDGWTSGRETQYF	TGTGCCAGCAGCTTAGATGGATGGACTAGCGGGCGGGAGACCCAGTACTTC
-	TRBV7-3	TRBJ2-1	15	-	CASSQIPNYYNEQFF	TGTGCCAGCAGCCAAATCCCCAACTACTACAATGAGCAGTTCTTC
-	TRBV6-6	TRBJ2-7	14	few	CASSNPPGYYEQYF	TGTGCCAGCAGTAACCCGCCTGGGTACTACGAGCAGTACTTC
-	TRBV12-3/TRBV12-4	TRBJ1-1	14	-	CASSLDTAYTEAFF	TGTGCCAGCAGTTTGGACACCGCATACACTGAAGCTTTCTTT
TRBD2	TRBV20-1	TRBJ2-7	15	-	CSARVSLREEFEQYF	TGCAGTGCTAGAGTTTCTTTGCGGGAGGAGTTCGAGCAGTACTTC
-	TRBV25-1	TRBJ2-5	12	few	CASREGSETQYF	TGTGCCAGCAGGGAGGGATCAGAGACCCAGTACTTC
-	TRBV29-1	TRBJ2-3	16	-	CSVDEGNGIRADTQYF	TGCAGCGTTGATGAGGGAAATGGAATAAGGGCAGATACGCAGTATTTT
TRBD1	TRBV6-4	TRBJ2-2	16	few	CASSDTPGQGTGELFF	TGTGCCAGCAGTGACACCCCGGGACAGGGGACCGGGGAGCTGTTTTTT
-	TRBV6-2/TRBV6-3	TRBJ1-5	14	-	CASSTRQDNQPQHF	TGTGCCAGCAGTACTCGCCAGGACAATCAGCCCCAGCATTTT
-	TRBV7-2	TRBJ2-7	15	few	CASSLGGSLTYEQYF	TGTGCCAGCAGCTTAGGGGGGTCGCTAACCTACGAGCAGTACTTC
-	TRBV12-3/TRBV12-4	TRBJ1-2	15	few	CASSPRAGRDYGYTF	TGTGCCAGCAGCCCACGGGCAGGGAGAGACTATGGCTACACCTTC
-	TRBV7-7	TRBJ2-1	14	-	CASSLAGATNEQFF	TGTGCCAGCAGCTTAGCGGGGGCTACGAATGAGCAGTTCTTC
-	TRBV7-8	TRBJ2-3	16	many	CASSRDEAGTTDTQYF	TGTGCCAGCAGCCGGGACGAAGCGGGTACCACAGATACGCAGTATTTT
-	TRBV4-1	TRBJ1-1	11	-	CASRWEAEAFF	TGCGCCAGCAGATGGGAGGCCGAAGCTTTCTTT
-	TRBV5-1	TRBJ1-1	17	-	CASSLDLSSQEYTEAFF	TGCGCCAGCAGCTTGGACCTCTCTTCACAGGAATACACTGAAGCTTTCTTT
-	TRBV5-1	TRBJ1-1	15	-	CASRIERGLNTEAFF	TGCGCCAGCAGGATTGAGCGGGGGCTGAACACTGAAGCTTTCTTT
-	TRBV5-1	TRBJ1-2	16	-	CASSPDGGRGGYGYTF	TGCGCCAGCAGCCCCGACGGAGGACGAGGAGGCTATGGCTACACCTTC
-	TRBV20-1	TRBJ1-5	13	-	CSARRDHNQPQHF	TGCAGTGCTAGAAGGGACCACAATCAGCCCCAGCATTTT
TRBD2	TRBV5-1	TRBJ2-2	14	-	CASSYGTSSGELFF	TGCGCCAGCAGCTACGGGACTAGCTCCGGGGAGCTGTTTTTT
-	TRBV19	TRBJ2-7	16	many	CASSIEGAGGFYEQYF	TGTGCCAGTAGTATCGAGGGGGCCGGGGGATTCTACGAGCAGTACTTC
-	TRBV15	TRBJ1-1	12	few	CATQTSNTEAFF	TGTGCCACCCAGACATCGAACACTGAAGCTTTCTTT